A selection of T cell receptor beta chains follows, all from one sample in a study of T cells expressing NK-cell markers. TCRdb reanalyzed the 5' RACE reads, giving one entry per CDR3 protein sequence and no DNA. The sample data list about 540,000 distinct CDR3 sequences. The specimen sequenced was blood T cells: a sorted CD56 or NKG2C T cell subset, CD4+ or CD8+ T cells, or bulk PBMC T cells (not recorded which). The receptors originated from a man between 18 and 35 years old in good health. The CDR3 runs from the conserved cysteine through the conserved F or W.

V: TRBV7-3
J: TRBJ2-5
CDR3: CASSPMGQGDQETQYF

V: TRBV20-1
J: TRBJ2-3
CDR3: CSADAGGAMNTQYF

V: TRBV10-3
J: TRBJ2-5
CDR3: CAISEEFSGSIKTQYF

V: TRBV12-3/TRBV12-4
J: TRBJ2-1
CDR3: CASSIYTSESSYNEQFF

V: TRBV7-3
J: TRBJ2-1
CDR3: CASSSRTRGVDEQFF

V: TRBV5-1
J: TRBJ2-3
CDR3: CASRLGRQGRADTQYF

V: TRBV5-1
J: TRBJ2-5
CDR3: CASRTGSTQYF

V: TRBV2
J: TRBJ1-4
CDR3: CASSATGINEKLFF

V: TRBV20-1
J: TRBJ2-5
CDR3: CSARGPTGRETQYF

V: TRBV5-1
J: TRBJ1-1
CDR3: CASSWSGDMNTEAFF

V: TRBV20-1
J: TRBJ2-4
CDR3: CSAPHKNIQYF

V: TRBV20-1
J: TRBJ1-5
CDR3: CSAPRGPNQPQHF

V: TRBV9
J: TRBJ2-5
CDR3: CASSAGQASGLQETQYF

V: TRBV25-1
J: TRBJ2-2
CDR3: CASRPLGAGELFF

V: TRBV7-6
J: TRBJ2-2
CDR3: CASSFARTGELFF

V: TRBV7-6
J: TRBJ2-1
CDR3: CASSLKGLAGNNEQFF

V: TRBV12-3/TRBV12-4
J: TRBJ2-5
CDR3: CASSLSETGDQETQYF

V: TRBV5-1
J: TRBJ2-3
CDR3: CASSSRIVGASGTDTQYF

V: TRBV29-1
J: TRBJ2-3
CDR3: CSVVSGAPDTQYF

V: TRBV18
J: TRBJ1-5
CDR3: CASSPEQGQPQHF

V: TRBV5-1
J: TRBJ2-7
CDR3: CASSFRDSTYEQYF

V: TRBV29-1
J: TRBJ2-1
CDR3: CSVDGQGMFEQFF

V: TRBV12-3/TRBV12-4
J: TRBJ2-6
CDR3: CASSFRTGNLLAGANVLTF

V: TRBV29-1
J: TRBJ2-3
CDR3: CSVESSGFNTQYF

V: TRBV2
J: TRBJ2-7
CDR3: CASSAQGYSYEQYF

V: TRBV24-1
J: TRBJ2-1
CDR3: CATLGGGEQFF